This T cell receptor beta chain was found in a study of cytomegalovirus exposure and HLA in healthy donors (dated by TCRdb to about 2017). About the study as a whole: According to an earlier analysis of 550 to 750 of the donors, some 170 million T cells yielded 120 million or so unique TCR beta sequences and less than 300 Gb of sequence data. An early release covering roughly 640 HLA-typed donors comprised approximately 290 gigabases of sequencing data and around 86 million unique TCR sequences. Roughly five DR-DQ haplotypes were handled as single units for association and clustering, since linkage in the cohort was strong. Typing coverage differed by locus: A, B, C, DRB1 and DQB1 were typed in about 620-630 donors, DQA1 in 522, DPA1 in 600 to 610, and DPB1 in roughly 450. Of the 350 to 450 genotyped donors, 80% to 90% were placed in the genetic ancestry cluster associated with self-reported Caucasian donors. Across approximately 420 genotyped donors of the cohort, an average of approximately 220,000 unique TCR beta nucleotide sequences per donor were sequenced, and approximately 17% of those sequences were non-productive. The study combined high-throughput TCR immunosequencing, statistical association of individual TCRs with disease status, and machine learning to predict cytomegalovirus infection status. The T cell repertoires of several hundred subjects were profiled by immunosequencing and related to cytomegalovirus serostatus. An earlier analysis of more than 450 of the donors used high-throughput TCR beta sequencing to judge whether each TCR beta V gene segment behaved as functional or pseudogenic. Alongside the repertoire data, information on donor age, sex, ethnicity and CMV serostatus was compiled. HLA typing covered class I and class II loci at four-digit resolution. A later analysis re-examined previously published TCR beta repertoires from just over 650 donors and added high-resolution HLA genotyping to investigate patterns of TCR occurrence. A later genetic analysis took genome-wide SNP genotypes for 398 of the 666 donors and used that subset as a discovery cohort. Besides the first cohort of approximately 670 subjects, a separate validation cohort made up of 120 different subjects was used. In the later analysis, no new phenotypic data were used to find candidate immune exposures; instead, reliance was placed on TCR beta sequences and their occurrence across donors. Every repertoire in the discovery cohort had been generated on one and the same sequencing platform. The aim of the study was to test whether cataloging public T cell receptors could identify signatures of past pathogen exposure. General conclusions and limits of the study: In this cohort, only TCR beta chains were sequenced, and detectable features were limited by the absence of alpha or paired-chain data. When HLA alleles, especially DR and DQ, strongly co-occurred, TCR associations were difficult to assign to individual alleles. A later analysis found that TCR association rates varied across HLA loci, with DRB1 alleles showing the most associated TCRs and HLA-C alleles the fewest. The classifier was reported to diagnose cytomegalovirus status with high specificity and sensitivity in both the original and validation cohorts. CMV serostatus was the only immune exposure information available for the cohort. Correlated functional status among segregating V segments might reflect linkage disequilibrium, but an unknown experimental factor could not be ruled out. Three of the identified cytomegalovirus-associated TCR beta chains were confirmed in vitro to be specific for cytomegalovirus antigens. A further reported finding was that TCR beta sequences accurately predicted the HLA-A and HLA-B alleles for most subjects in the first cohort. Several of the top co-occurrence clusters appeared to be linked to parvovirus B19, influenza, CMV and Epstein-Barr virus, according to a later analysis. A later analysis found that HLA-associated TCR beta chains were more clonally expanded and had lower generation probabilities than equally common non-associated chains. In an earlier analysis of about 540 of the donors, most TCR beta V segments were observed in productive rearrangements about 87% or about 30% of the time, broadly matching IMGT annotations. In the study, around 150 TCR beta chains were listed as associated with cytomegalovirus. Across donors, most TCR sequences were observed very rarely, whereas some public TCRs were present in many individuals. A cluster of highly shared sequence variants was judged likely to represent a technical artifact of the sequencing pipeline. Sequencing depth was assumed to be roughly uniform across donors in the presence/absence analyses, though that assumption may not hold. According to a later analysis, most CMV-associated TCR beta chains appeared to be HLA-restricted, and the HLA associations seemed to be driven largely by CMV exposure. Specific HLA alleles were associated with 15,000 to 20,000 TCR beta sequences at a false discovery rate of 0.05 in a later analysis. Some IMGT-functional V segments, including TRBV6-2 and TRBV6-3, could not be told apart with the 87-base-pair reads, so those segments were excluded. Because HLA typing was unavailable for some donors at each locus, only the typed subset was used in association tests. A later genetic analysis associated a missense DCLRE1C variant with V-gene and J-gene trimming of TCR beta chains, and an independent cohort replicated the association. The authors suggested that the approach could potentially be extended to other disease states and immunological phenotypes. Because counts were too low, around 17 rarely observed V segments, including chromosome 9 orphons, were left out of the earlier analysis of roughly 600 of the donors. Compared with the roughly 710-donor mean, donors in an Asian-associated ancestry cluster had fewer N-insertions in productive TCRs, according to a later genetic analysis.

The library was prepared using the immunoSEQ multiplex PCR assay. For the multiplex PCR, a mixture combining 60 forward primers for TCR Vbeta segments and 13 reverse primers for TCR Jbeta segments was used. Amplification of the CDR3 region of rearranged TCR beta genes was performed with a multiplex PCR assay on genomic DNA. On the Illumina HiSeq System, the amplified TCR beta libraries were sequenced as 87-base-pair reads. The source study handled its data this way. A later analysis counted 65 million to 90 million unique TCR beta chains across the 670 or so repertoires, and some 11 million of these chains were shared by at least two donors. A nearest-neighbor algorithm error-corrected the raw reads and collapsed the reads into unique sequences, merging closely related sequences to remove PCR and sequencing errors. CDR3 sequences were aligned to IMGT reference sequences to assign V, D and J gene segments. For a sequence to be retained, a match of at least six nucleotides was required to both a V gene segment and a J gene segment. Rearrangements were called productive when the CDR3 lacked stop codons and stayed in frame with V and J; all others were non-productive. Following IMGT convention, CDR3 was defined as the stretch from the second conserved V-encoded cysteine to the conserved J-encoded phenylalanine. The earlier analysis of roughly 590 of the donors excluded sequences that lacked an unambiguous match to a single V gene segment. An earlier analysis of several hundred of the donors called V segments functional above 56.7% productive rearrangements and segregating when the between-donor standard deviation exceeded 5%. To diagnose cytomegalovirus status from the catalog of TCR beta chain sequences, a statistical classification framework was built. In a later analysis, TCR nucleotide sequences were compared against IMGT/GENE-DB human TR gene sequences so that V and J genes could be assigned. Using the TCRdist pipeline, a later analysis assigned CDR3 sequences along with most-parsimonious VDJ recombination scenarios. A later analysis defined each TCR beta chain by its CDR3 amino acid sequence plus V-gene family, and excluded reads lacking a unique V-gene family. A later analysis removed 600 or so highly shared, low-generation-probability nucleotide sequences to deal with suspected cross-contamination and a sequencing artifact. A later analysis calculated a clonal expansion index for each public chain from normalized within-repertoire ranks of inferred template counts. In a later analysis, generation probabilities were computed with a VDJ recombination model fitted to out-of-frame rearrangements, and the resulting probabilities were checked against IGoR. In a later analysis, TCR-TCR, TCR-HLA and TCR-CMV co-occurrence was scored with hypergeometric tests, and a repertoire-size bias correction was applied to TCR pairs. To estimate false discovery rates, a later analysis permuted the HLA or CMV assignments 20 times. A later analysis grouped co-occurring TCRs with DBSCAN, adding TCRdist sequence similarity when clustering within HLA-allele-positive subsets. Repertoires with fewer than 30,000 or more than 120,000 public chains, plus five repertoires with anomalous nucleotide sharing, were excluded from co-occurrence clustering. Held by TCRdb, this immuneACCESS table contains in-frame sequences only and omits some clones. Under half of the omission traces to an unresolved V gene where checked; the cause of the rest is unknown. Clone size and V and J calls were adopted from that table, with D and trimming inferred from the DNA. The sample table records under 130,000 clones; more than 60% of these occur just once. 2% to 2.5% of the sample rests with the top ten.

The CDR3 numbers 12 residues from cysteine through phenylalanine. The retained sequence is limited to the CDR3, 36 bases, with the frame set at the first base. Per the germline V gene, KGHSH is the CDR1 and LQKENI is the CDR2. V and J are truncated by 5 bases and 5 bases respectively, leaving an intervening sequence of 7 bases. About this clone: Its antigen target is currently unknown. It has no much larger one-base neighbor in the sample; base qualities were not kept.

The cohort was made up of several hundred healthy bone marrow donors. At the time of sampling, every cohort member was nominally healthy, though immune exposures that went unrecorded were likely present. The donor tested CMV seronegative and was one of the 352 seronegative cohort members. A peripheral blood sample was provided by each donor, and peripheral blood mononuclear cells were used for TCR beta sequencing. Genomic DNA was extracted from the blood cell samples with the Qiagen DNeasy Blood Extraction Kit. The source of this sequence is a man aged 30 to 39 in good health and CMV-seronegative. Input material: PBMCs. The sequence joins TRBV18 to TRBJ2-1, with TRBD2 as a weak D call on 5 bases. The DNA reads TGTGCCAGCTCAGCTAGCCACAATGAGCAGTTCTTC. Protein translation: CASSASHNEQFF.